A selection of T cell receptor beta chains follows, all from one sample in a study of cytomegalovirus exposure and HLA in healthy donors. The repertoire was sequenced with immunoSEQ multiplex PCR; TCRdb's copy has only in-frame clones and lacks some. The table shows about 110,000 clones, with over 70% occurring only once. Specimen: PBMCs. The receptors originated from a woman between 40 and 50 years old in good health and CMV-seronegative. Both conserved end residues are part of each CDR3. The order of the fields is clone size, J gene, V gene, D gene, CDR3 protein, CDR3 DNA. D genes are given only for firm matches. Size is omitted from some rows. Given values are once, few, many or a class for expanded clones.

once	TRBJ2-7	TRBV7-2	TRBD1	CASSTRQGVREQYF	TGTGCCAGCAGCACCCGACAGGGGGTGAGGGAGCAGTACTTC
NA	TRBJ1-4	TRBV4-3	NA	CASSQDLLVMGKKLFF	TGCGCCAGCAGCCAAGATCTGCTCGTCATGGGCAAAAAACTGTTTTTT
few	TRBJ1-1	TRBV7-2	NA	CASSLDYREGWNTEAFF	TGTGCCAGCAGCTTAGACTACAGGGAGGGGTGGAACACTGAAGCTTTCTTT
NA	TRBJ2-7	TRBV4-1	NA	CASSQDPGRGLYEQYF	TGCGCCAGCAGCCAAGATCCGGGGCGGGGGCTGTACGAGCAGTACTTC
once	TRBJ2-7	TRBV7-2	NA	CASSLGVGAYEQYF	TGTGCCAGCAGCTTGGGGGTGGGGGCTTACGAGCAGTACTTC
NA	TRBJ2-5	TRBV7-9	NA	CASSLGGGQETQYF	TGTGCCAGCAGCTTAGGCGGCGGCCAAGAGACCCAGTACTTC
once	TRBJ1-2	TRBV7-2	NA	CASSPRRGGAGYTF	TGTGCCAGCAGTCCCCGCCGGGGAGGGGCCGGCTACACCTTC
NA	TRBJ1-2	TRBV6-1	NA	CASSEGATRGYGYTF	TGTGCCAGCAGTGAAGGGGCCACTCGGGGCTATGGCTACACCTTC
NA	TRBJ1-4	TRBV28	NA	CASSSPDRNEKLFF	TGTGCCAGCAGTTCCCCCGACAGGAATGAAAAACTGTTTTTT
NA	TRBJ2-7	TRBV11-2	NA	CASSLLVEQYF	TGTGCCAGCAGCTTACTCGTGGAGCAGTACTTC
few	TRBJ2-2	TRBV7-9	TRBD1	CSLISGTANTGELFF	TGTTCCCTAATCTCCGGGACAGCGAACACCGGGGAGCTGTTTTTT
NA	TRBJ2-7	TRBV7-2	TRBD2	CASSLGRASYEQYF	TGTGCCAGCAGCCTAGGGAGGGCCTCCTACGAGCAGTACTTC
NA	TRBJ1-1	TRBV6-6	NA	CASSYSYGEVTEAFF	TGTGCCAGCAGTTACTCGTACGGGGAGGTCACTGAAGCTTTCTTT
NA	TRBJ2-7	TRBV5-5	TRBD1	CASTLSLGQQYEQYF	TGTGCCAGCACCCTTAGCTTGGGACAGCAGTACGAGCAGTACTTC
few	TRBJ1-6	TRBV7-9	NA	CASSLNRDSPLHF	TGTGCCAGCAGCTTAAACAGGGATTCACCCCTCCACTTT
NA	TRBJ1-2	TRBV7-2	TRBD1	CASSFRDRDYGYTF	TGTGCCAGCAGCTTCCGGGACAGGGACTATGGCTACACCTTC
NA	TRBJ2-1	TRBV19	NA	CASSIGAEYNEQFF	TGTGCCAGTAGTATAGGAGCGGAATACAATGAGCAGTTCTTC
NA	TRBJ1-1	TRBV7-2	NA	CASSSSNMALFMNTEAFF	TGTGCCAGCAGCTCTTCGAACATGGCCCTCTTCATGAACACTGAAGCTTTCTTT
NA	TRBJ1-5	TRBV18	TRBD1	CASSPTQGDGNQPQHF	TGTGCCAGCTCACCAACACAGGGGGACGGCAATCAGCCCCAGCATTTT
NA	TRBJ2-7	TRBV5-1	TRBD2	CASSPGTSGLEQYF	TGCGCCAGCAGCCCCGGGACTAGCGGGCTCGAGCAGTACTTC
NA	TRBJ2-7	TRBV11-2	NA	CASSLQGSSYEQYF	TGTGCCAGCAGCTTGCAGGGGAGCTCCTACGAGCAGTACTTC
NA	TRBJ1-1	TRBV18	NA	CASSQGTNTDTEAFF	TGTGCCAGCTCGCAGGGGACTAATACCGACACTGAAGCTTTCTTT
NA	TRBJ2-7	TRBV30	NA	CAWSVRGGGSYEQYF	TGTGCCTGGAGTGTACGAGGGGGGGGCTCCTACGAGCAGTACTTC
NA	TRBJ1-5	TRBV2	NA	CASNSGYQPQHF	TGTGCCAGCAATTCGGGGTATCAGCCCCAGCATTTT
NA	TRBJ2-3	TRBV5-6	NA	CASSFSGTDTQYF	TGTGCCAGCAGTTTTAGCGGTACAGATACGCAGTATTTT
once	TRBJ2-1	TRBV10-3	TRBD2	CAISEGLAGINEQFF	TGTGCCATCAGTGAGGGATTAGCGGGGATCAATGAGCAGTTCTTC
NA	TRBJ2-2	TRBV16	NA	CASSQEKPANTGELFF	TGTGCCAGCAGCCAAGAAAAGCCTGCGAACACCGGGGAGCTGTTTTTT
NA	TRBJ1-2	TRBV28	TRBD1	CASSYSGTGGFGGYGYTF	TGTGCCAGCAGTTACTCCGGGACAGGGGGCTTCGGGGGCTATGGCTACACCTTC
few	TRBJ2-1	TRBV5-1	TRBD2	CASRSSGGGYNEQFF	TGCGCCAGCAGGTCAAGCGGGGGGGGTTACAATGAGCAGTTCTTC
NA	TRBJ2-1	TRBV11-3	TRBD2	CASSSIGTSGGEQFF	TGTGCCAGCAGCTCAATTGGAACTAGCGGGGGTGAGCAGTTCTTC
few	TRBJ2-3	TRBV27	NA	CASSFGQTTDTQYF	TGTGCCAGCAGTTTTGGTCAGACAACAGATACGCAGTATTTT
NA	TRBJ2-7	TRBV10-3	TRBD1	CAISERQGSSYEQYF	TGTGCCATCAGTGAGCGACAGGGGAGCTCCTACGAGCAGTACTTC
NA	TRBJ2-5	TRBV18	NA	CASSPGRETQYF	TGTGCCAGCTCACCAGGTCGGGAGACCCAGTACTTC
few	TRBJ2-1	TRBV25-1	TRBD2	CASSVGTSAGHEQFF	TGTGCCAGCAGTGTTGGGACTAGCGCTGGTCATGAGCAGTTCTTC
few	TRBJ2-3	TRBV5-1	NA	CASSLRTDRTDTQYF	TGCGCCAGCAGCTTGCGGACAGATCGCACAGATACGCAGTATTTT
NA	TRBJ1-3	TRBV5-6	TRBD1	CASSFQTGGIGNTIYF	TGTGCCAGCAGCTTCCAGACAGGGGGCATTGGAAACACCATATATTTT
few	TRBJ1-1	TRBV14	NA	CASSPKLRGTEAFF	TGTGCCAGCAGCCCGAAGCTTAGGGGCACTGAAGCTTTCTTT
NA	TRBJ2-7	TRBV6-5	TRBD2	CASSYGTSYEQYF	TGTGCCAGCAGTTACGGGACTAGCTACGAGCAGTACTTC
NA	TRBJ2-7	TRBV5-6	TRBD2	CASSRVGGRAIEQYF	TGTGCCAGCAGCCGGGTGGGCGGGAGGGCCATCGAGCAGTACTTC
few	TRBJ1-1	TRBV10-3	NA	CAIKGLMNTEAFF	TGTGCCATCAAGGGACTCATGAACACTGAAGCTTTCTTT
NA	TRBJ2-2	TRBV6-5	NA	CASSYGGGELFF	TGTGCCAGCAGTTACGGCGGCGGGGAGCTGTTTTTT
once	TRBJ1-2	TRBV9	TRBD1	CASSVGAQGADGYTF	TGTGCCAGCAGCGTAGGAGCGCAGGGGGCAGATGGCTACACCTTC
NA	TRBJ1-1	TRBV7-2	TRBD1	CASSPRQGGEAFF	TGTGCCAGCAGCCCCCGGCAGGGGGGTGAAGCTTTCTTT
NA	TRBJ1-6	TRBV6-5	NA	CASGAADSHSPLHF	TGTGCCAGCGGAGCAGCGGACAGCCATTCACCCCTCCACTTT
NA	TRBJ2-5	TRBV7-2	TRBD2	CASSEGLAETQYF	TGTGCCAGCAGCGAGGGACTAGCCGAGACCCAGTACTTC
NA	TRBJ1-5	TRBV19	TRBD1	CASSKGQGENQPQHF	TGTGCCAGTAGTAAGGGACAGGGGGAGAATCAGCCCCAGCATTTT
NA	TRBJ2-7	TRBV18	TRBD1	CASSPGQGMYF	TGTGCCAGCTCCCCGGGACAGGGGATGTACTTC
NA	TRBJ1-5	TRBV19	TRBD1	CASSIGTGGSQPQHF	TGTGCCAGTAGTATCGGGACAGGGGGCAGTCAGCCCCAGCATTTT
NA	TRBJ2-2	TRBV9	NA	CASRKLAGYTGELFF	TGTGCCAGCAGAAAATTGGCAGGTTACACCGGGGAGCTGTTTTTT
NA	TRBJ2-5	TRBV10-3	NA	CAISESQQERETQYF	TGTGCCATCAGTGAGTCGCAGCAGGAGCGGGAGACCCAGTACTTC
few	TRBJ1-1	TRBV29-1	NA	CSVSGGGRSEAFF	TGCAGCGTCAGCGGGGGAGGACGATCAGAAGCTTTCTTT